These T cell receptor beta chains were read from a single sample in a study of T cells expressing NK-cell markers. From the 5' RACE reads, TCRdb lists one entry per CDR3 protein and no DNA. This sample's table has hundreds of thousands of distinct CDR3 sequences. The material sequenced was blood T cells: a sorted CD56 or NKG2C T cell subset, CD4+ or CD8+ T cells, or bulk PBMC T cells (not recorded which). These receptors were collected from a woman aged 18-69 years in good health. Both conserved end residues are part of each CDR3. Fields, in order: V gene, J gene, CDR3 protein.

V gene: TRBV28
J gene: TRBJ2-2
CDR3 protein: CATLGGGSAAGELFF

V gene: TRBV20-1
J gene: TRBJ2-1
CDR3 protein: CSAPGLAGLSYNEQFF

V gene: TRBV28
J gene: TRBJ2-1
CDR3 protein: CASKLDRDLTISSYNEQFF

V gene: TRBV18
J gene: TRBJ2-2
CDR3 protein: CASSPPLPNTGELFF

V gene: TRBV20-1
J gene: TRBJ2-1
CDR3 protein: CSAISGGSYNEQFF

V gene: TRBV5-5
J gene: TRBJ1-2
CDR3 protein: CASSFPGRESNYGYTF

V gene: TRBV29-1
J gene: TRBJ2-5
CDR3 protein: CSVESLGQETQYF

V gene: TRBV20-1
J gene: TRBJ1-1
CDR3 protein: CSAPFLGDTEAFF

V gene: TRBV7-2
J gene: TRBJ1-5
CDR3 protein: CASSRGSNQPQHF

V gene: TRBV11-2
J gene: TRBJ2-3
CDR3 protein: CASSLGTGGPSTDTQYF

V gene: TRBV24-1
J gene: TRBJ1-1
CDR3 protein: CATSDSQGKAFF

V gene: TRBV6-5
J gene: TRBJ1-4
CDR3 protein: CASSYDLEREKLFF

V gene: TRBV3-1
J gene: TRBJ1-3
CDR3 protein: CASSTLPDSSGNTIYF

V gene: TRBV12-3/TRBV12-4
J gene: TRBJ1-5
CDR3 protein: CASTFFGSNQPQHF

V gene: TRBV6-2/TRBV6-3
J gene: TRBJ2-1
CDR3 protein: CASSRSGLARNEQFF

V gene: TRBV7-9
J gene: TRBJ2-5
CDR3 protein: CASSSSEEETQYF

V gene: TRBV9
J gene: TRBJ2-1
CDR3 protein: CASSVSLGLSYNEQFF

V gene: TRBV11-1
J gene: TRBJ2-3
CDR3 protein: CASSFPTSGQTSTDTQYF

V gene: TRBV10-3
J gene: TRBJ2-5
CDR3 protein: CAISEHRDETQYF

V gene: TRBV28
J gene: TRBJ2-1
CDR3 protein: CASSLGGLSRDNEQFF

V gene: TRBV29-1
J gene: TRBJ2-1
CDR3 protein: CSPMTGINEQFF

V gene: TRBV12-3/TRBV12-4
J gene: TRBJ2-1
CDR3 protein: CASSLVAKRNNEQFF

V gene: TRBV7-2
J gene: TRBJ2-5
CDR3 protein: CASSYRVYQETQYF

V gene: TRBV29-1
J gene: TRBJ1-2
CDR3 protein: CSVRIGANYGYTF

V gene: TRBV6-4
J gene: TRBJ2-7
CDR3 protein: CASRDRGRDRGTGEQYF

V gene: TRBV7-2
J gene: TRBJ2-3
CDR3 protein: CASALYGMGTDTQYF

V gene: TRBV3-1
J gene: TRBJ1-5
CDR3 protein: CASSPNPRVQPQHF

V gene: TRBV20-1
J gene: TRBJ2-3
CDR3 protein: CSARRQVTSTDTQYF

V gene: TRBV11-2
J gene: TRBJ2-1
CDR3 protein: CASSLPGVQFF

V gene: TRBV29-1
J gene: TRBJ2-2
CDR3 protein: CSVGGRLTGELFF

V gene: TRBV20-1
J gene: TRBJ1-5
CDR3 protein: CSARDTGGVQPQHF

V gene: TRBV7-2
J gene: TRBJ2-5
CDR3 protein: CASSLGTGVETQYF

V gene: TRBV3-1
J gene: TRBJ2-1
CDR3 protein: CASSHPSGTASSYNEQFF

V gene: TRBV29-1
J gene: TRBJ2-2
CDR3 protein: CSVVSQGLLTGELFF

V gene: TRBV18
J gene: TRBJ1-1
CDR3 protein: CASSPPADRHTEAFF

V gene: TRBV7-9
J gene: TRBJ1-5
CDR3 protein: CASSVAESNQPQHF

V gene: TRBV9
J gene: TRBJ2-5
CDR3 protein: CASSPWGLAGGEGETQYF

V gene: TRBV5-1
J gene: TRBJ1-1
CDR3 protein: CASSLVGETEAFF

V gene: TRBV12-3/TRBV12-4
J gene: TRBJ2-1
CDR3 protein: CASSPFGRSYNEQFF

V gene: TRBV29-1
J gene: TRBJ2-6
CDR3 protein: CSVEDPTSGANVLTF

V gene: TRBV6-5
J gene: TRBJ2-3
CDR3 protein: CASSYSIGGVRTDTQYF

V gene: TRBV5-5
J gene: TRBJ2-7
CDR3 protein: CASSLGVAATHSYEQYF

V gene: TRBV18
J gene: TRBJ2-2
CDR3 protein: CASSPSRGNTGELFF

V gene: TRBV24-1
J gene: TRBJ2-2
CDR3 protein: CATSDPIGGGTNTGELFF

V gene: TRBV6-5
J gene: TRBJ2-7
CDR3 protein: CASSYGGLANEQYF

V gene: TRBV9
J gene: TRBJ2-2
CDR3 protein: CASSVGAREWELFF

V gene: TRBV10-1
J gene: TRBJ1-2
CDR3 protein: CASSELRDSPFGYTF

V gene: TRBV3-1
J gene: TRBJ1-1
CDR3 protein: CASSRKVNTEAFF

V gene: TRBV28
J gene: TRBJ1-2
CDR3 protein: CASSSPREGYGYTF

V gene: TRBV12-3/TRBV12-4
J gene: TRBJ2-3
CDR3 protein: CASRNTGVRADTQYF

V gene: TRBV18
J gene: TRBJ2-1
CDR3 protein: CASSVGQGFSNEQFF

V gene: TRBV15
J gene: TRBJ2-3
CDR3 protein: CATSRGGAAVMDTQYF

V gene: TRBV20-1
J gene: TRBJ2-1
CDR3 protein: CSASRGGASYNEQFF